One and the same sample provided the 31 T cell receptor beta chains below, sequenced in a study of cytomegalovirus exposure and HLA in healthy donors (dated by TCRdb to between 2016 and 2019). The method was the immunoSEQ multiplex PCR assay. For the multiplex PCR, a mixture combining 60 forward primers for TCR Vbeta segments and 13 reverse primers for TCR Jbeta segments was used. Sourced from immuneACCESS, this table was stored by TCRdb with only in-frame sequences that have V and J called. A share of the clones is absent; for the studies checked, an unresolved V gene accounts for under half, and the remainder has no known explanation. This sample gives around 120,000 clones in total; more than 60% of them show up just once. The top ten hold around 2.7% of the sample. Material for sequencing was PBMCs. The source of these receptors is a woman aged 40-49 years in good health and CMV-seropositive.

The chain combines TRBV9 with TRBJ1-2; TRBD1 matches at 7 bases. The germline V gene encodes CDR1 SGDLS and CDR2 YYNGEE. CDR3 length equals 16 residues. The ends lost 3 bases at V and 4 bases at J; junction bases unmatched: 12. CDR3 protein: CASSADQWGQSYGYTF. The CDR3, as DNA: TGTGCCAGCAGCGCGGACCAGTGGGGACAGAGCTATGGCTACACCTTC.

CDR3 loop: CASSDRDRPRTTNQPQHF. The CDR3 DNA follows: TGTGCCAGCAGTGACCGGGACAGACCACGAACCACCAATCAGCCCCAGCATTTT. This rearrangement joins TRBV6-1 to TRBJ1-5, with TRBD1 identical over 7 bases. Germline V gene data show CDR1 as MNHNS and CDR2 as SASEGT. V gave up 3 bases and J gave up 3 bases; unmatched junction bases: 14. The length of the CDR3 is 18 residues.

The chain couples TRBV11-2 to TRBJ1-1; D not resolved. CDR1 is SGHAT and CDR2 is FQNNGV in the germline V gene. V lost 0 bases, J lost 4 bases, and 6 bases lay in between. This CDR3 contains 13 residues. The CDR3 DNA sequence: TGTGCCAGCAGCTTAGAACTCGGCACTGAAGCTTTCTTT. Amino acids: CASSLELGTEAFF. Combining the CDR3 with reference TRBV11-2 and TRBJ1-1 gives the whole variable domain EAGVAQSPRYKIIEKRQSVAFWCNPISGHATLYWYQQILGQGPKLLIQFQNNGVVDDSQLPKDRFSAERLKGVDSTLKIQPAKLEDSAVYLCASSLELGTEAFFGQGTRLTVV.

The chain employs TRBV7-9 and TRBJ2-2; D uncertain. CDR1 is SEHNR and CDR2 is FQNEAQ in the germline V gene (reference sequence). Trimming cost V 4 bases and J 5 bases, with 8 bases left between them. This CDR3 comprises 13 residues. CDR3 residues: CASSSRLTGELFF. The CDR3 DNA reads TGTGCCAGCAGCTCGAGACTTACCGGGGAGCTGTTTTTT.

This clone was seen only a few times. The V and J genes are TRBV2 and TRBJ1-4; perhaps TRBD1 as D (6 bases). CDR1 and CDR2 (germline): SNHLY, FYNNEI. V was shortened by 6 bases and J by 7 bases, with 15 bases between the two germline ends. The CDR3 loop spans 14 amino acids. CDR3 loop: CASRVGGGSEKLFF. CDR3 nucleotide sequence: TGTGCCAGCAGGGTGGGAGGGGGTAGTGAAAAACTGTTTTTT.

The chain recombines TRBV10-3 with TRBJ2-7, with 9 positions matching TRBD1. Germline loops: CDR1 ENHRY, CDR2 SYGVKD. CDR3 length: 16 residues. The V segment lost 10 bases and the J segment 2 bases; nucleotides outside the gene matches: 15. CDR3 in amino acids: CATRPPRGTGPYEQYF. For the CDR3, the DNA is TGTGCCACACGACCTCCAAGGGGGACAGGGCCCTACGAGCAGTACTTC.

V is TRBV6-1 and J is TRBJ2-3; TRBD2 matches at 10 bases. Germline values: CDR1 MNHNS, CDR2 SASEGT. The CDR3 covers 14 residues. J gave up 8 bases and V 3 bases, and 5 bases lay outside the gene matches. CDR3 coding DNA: TGTGCCAGCAGTGATAGCGGGGGGCGGGCTACGCAGTATTTT. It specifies CASSDSGGRATQYF.

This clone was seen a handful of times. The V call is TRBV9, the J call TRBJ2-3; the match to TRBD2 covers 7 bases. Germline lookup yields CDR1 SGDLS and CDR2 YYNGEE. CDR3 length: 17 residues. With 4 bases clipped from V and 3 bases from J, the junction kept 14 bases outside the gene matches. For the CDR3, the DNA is TGTGCCAGCAGCACAGGCCTTGGACTAGGATTAACAGATACGCAGTATTTT. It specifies CASSTGLGLGLTDTQYF.

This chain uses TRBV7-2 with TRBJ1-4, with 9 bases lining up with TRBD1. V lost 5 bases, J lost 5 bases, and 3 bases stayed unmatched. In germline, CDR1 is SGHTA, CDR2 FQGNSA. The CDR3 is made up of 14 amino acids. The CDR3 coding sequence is TGTGCCAGCAGCCCCGACAGGGGGAATGAAAAACTGTTTTTT. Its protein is CASSPDRGNEKLFF.

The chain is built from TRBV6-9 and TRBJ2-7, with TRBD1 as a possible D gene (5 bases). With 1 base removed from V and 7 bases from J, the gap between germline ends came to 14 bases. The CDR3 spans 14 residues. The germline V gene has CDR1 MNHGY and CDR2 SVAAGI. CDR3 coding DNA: TGTGCCAGCAGTTATTGTTCAGGGCAAGGAGAGCAGTACTTC. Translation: CASSYCSGQGEQYF.

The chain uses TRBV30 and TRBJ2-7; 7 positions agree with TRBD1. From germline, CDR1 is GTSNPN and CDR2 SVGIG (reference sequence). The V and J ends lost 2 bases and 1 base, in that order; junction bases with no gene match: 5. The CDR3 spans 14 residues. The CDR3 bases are TGTGCCTGGAGTCAGGGCAGGGGGTCCTACGAGCAGTACTTC. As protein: CAWSQGRGSYEQYF.

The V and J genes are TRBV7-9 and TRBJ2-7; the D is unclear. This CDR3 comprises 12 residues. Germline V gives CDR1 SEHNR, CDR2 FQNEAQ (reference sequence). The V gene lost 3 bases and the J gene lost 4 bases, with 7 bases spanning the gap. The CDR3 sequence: CASSLTPYEQYF. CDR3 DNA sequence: TGTGCCAGCAGCTTGACACCTTACGAGCAGTACTTC.

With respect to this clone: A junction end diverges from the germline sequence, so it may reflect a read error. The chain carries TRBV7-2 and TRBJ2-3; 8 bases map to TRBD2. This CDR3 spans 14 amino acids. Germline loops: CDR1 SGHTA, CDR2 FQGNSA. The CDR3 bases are TGTGCCAGCGGCTTACTAGCGGCCACAGATACGCAGTATTTT. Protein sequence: CASGLLAATDTQYF.

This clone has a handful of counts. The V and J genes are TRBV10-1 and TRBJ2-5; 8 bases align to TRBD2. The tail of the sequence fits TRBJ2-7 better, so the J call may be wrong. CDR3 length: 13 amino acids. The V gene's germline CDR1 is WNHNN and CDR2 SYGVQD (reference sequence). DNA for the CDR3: TGCGCCAGTGGGGCGGGAGGAGCCGGCGAGCAGTACTTC. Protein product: CASGAGGAGEQYF.

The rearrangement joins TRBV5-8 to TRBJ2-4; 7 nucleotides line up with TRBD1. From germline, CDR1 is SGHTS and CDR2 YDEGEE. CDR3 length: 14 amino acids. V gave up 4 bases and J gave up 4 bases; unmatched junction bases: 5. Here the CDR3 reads CASSHRDRKNIQYF. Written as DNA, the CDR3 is TGTGCCAGCAGCCACCGGGACAGAAAAAACATTCAGTACTTC.

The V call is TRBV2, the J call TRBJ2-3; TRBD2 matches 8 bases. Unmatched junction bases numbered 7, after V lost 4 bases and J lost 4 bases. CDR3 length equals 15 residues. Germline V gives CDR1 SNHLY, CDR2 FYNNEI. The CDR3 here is CASSAGAGGSDTQYF. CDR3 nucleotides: TGTGCCAGCAGTGCTGGGGCGGGAGGCTCAGATACGCAGTATTTT.

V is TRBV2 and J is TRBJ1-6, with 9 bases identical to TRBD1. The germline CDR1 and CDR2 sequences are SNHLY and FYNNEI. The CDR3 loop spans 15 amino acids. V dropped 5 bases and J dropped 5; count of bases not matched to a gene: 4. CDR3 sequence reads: CASSSRTGDNSPLHF. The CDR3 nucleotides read TGTGCCAGCAGTTCCCGGACAGGGGATAATTCACCCCTCCACTTT.

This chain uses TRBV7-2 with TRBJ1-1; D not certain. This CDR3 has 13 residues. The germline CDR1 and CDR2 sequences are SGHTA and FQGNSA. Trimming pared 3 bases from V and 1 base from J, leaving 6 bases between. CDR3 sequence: CASSFARNTEAFF. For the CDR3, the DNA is TGTGCCAGCAGCTTTGCCAGGAACACTGAAGCTTTCTTT.

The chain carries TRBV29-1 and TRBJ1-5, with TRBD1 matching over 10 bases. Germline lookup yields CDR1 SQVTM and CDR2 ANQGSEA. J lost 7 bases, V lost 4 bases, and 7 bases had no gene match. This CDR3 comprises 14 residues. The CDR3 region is CSVAGDRGQQPQHF. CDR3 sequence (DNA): TGCAGCGTTGCGGGTGACAGGGGGCAACAGCCCCAGCATTTT. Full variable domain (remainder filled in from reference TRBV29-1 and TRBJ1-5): SAVISQKPSRDICQRGTSLTIQCQVDSQVTMMFWYRQQPGQSLTLIATANQGSEATYESGFVIDKFPISRPNLTFSTLTVSNMSPEDSSIYLCSVAGDRGQQPQHFGDGTRLSIL.

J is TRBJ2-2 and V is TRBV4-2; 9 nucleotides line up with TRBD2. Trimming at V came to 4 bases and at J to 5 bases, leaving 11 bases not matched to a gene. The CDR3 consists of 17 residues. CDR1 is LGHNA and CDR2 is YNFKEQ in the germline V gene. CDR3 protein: CASSRELAGGRTGELFF. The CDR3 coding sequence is TGTGCCAGCAGCCGCGAACTAGCGGGCGGGCGGACCGGGGAGCTGTTTTTT.

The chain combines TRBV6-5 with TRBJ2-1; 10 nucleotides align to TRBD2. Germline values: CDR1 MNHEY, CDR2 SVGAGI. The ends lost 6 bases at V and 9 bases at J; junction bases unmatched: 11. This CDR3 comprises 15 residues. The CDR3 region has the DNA TGTGCCAGCAGACCAAGCGGGGGGGCCAATCCTGAGCAGTTCTTC. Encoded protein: CASRPSGGANPEQFF.

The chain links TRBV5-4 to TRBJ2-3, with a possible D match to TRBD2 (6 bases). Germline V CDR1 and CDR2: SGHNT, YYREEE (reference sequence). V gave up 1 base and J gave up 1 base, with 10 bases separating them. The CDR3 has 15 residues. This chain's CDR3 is CASSLRRDGTDTQYF. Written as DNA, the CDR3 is TGTGCCAGCAGCTTGCGGCGGGACGGCACAGATACGCAGTATTTT.

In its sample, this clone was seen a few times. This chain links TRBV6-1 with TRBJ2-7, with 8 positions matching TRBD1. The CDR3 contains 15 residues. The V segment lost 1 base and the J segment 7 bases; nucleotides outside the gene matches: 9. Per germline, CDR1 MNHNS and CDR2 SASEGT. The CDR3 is CASSEGWTGLEEQYF. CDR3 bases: TGTGCCAGCAGTGAAGGTTGGACAGGGCTAGAAGAGCAGTACTTC.

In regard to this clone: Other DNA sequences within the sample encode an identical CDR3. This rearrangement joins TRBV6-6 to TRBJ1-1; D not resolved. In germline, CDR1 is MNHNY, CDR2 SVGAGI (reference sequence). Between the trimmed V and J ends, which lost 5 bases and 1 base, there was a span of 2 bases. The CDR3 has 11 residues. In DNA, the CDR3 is TGTGCCAGCAGTCGGAACACTGAAGCTTTCTTT. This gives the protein CASSRNTEAFF.

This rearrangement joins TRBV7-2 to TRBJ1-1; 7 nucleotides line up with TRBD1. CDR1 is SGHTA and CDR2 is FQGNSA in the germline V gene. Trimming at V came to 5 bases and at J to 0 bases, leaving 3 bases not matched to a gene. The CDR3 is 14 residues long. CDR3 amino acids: CASSKTGMNTEAFF. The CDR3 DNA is TGTGCCAGCAGCAAGACAGGGATGAACACTGAAGCTTTCTTT.

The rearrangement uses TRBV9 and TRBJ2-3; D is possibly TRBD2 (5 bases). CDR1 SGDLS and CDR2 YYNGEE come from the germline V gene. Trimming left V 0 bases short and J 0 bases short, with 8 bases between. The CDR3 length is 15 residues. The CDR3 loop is CASSVGAESTDTQYF. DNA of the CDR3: TGTGCCAGCAGCGTAGGAGCGGAAAGCACAGATACGCAGTATTTT.

The CDR3 DNA reads TGTGCCAGCAGCACCGCTAGCGGGAGGGCAGATACGCAGTATTTT. It encodes CASSTASGRADTQYF. The chain has TRBV7-9 and TRBJ2-3; 12 nucleotides line up with TRBD2. From germline, CDR1 is SEHNR and CDR2 FQNEAQ (reference sequence). This CDR3 has 15 amino acids. Germline trimming cut 5 bases from V and 4 bases from J; bases unmatched to any gene: 4.

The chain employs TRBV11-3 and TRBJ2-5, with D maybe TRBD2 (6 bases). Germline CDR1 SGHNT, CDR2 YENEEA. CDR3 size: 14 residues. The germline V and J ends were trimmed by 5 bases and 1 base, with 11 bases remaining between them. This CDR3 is CASSPRRGQETQYF. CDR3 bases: TGTGCCAGCAGCCCTCGGCGGGGCCAAGAGACCCAGTACTTC. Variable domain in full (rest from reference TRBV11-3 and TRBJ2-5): EAGVVQSPRYKIIEKKQPVAFWCNPISGHNTLYWYLQNLGQGPELLIRYENEEAVDDSQLPKDRFSAERLKGVDSTLKIQPAELGDSAVYLCASSPRRGQETQYFGPGTRLLVL.

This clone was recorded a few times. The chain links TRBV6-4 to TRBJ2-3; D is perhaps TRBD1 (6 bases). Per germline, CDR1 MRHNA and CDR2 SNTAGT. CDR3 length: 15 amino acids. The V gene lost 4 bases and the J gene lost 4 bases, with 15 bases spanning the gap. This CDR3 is CASSAKGSGADTQYF. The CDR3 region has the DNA TGTGCCAGCAGTGCGAAGGGATCAGGGGCAGATACGCAGTATTTT.

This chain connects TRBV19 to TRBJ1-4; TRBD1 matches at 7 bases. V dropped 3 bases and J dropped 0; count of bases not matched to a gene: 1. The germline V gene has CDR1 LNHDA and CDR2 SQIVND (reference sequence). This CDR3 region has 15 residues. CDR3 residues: CASSIQGATNEKLFF. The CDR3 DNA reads TGTGCCAGTAGTATCCAGGGGGCAACTAATGAAAAACTGTTTTTT.

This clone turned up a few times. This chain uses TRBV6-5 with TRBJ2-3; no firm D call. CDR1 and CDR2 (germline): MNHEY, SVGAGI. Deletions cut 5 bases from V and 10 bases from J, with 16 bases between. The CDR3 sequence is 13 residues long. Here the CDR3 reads CASSLRLAPAQYF. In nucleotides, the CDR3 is TGTGCCAGCAGTCTCCGACTTGCGCCAGCGCAGTATTTT.